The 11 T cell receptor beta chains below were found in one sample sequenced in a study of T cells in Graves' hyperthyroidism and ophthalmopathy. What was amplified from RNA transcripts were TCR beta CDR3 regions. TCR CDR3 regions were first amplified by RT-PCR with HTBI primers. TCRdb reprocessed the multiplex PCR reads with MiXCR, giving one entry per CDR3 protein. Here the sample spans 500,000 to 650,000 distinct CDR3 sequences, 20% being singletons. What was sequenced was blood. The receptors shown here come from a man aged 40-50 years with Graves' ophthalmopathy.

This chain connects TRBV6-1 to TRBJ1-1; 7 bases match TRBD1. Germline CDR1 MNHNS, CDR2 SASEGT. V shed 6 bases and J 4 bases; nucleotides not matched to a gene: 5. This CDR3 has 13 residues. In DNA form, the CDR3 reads TGTGCCAGCAGGGAACAGGGGCTCACTGAAGCTTTCTTT. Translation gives CASREQGLTEAFF.

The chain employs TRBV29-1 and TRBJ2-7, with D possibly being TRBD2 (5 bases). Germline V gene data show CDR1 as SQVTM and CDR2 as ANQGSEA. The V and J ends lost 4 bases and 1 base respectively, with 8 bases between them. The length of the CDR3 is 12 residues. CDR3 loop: CSVGEQSYEQYF. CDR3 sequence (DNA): TGCAGCGTTGGGGAGCAGTCCTACGAGCAGTACTTC.

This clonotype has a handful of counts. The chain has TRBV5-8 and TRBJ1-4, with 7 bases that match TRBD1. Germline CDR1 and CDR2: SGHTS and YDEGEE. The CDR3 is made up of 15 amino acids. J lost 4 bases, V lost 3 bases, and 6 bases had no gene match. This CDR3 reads CASSSTGQHNEKLFF. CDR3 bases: TGTGCCAGCAGCTCCACGGGACAGCATAATGAAAAACTGTTTTTT.

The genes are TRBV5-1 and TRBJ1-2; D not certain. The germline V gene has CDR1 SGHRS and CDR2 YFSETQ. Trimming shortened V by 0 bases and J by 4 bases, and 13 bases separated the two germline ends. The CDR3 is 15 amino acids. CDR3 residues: CASSLAFGQFYGYTF. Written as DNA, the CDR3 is TGCGCCAGCAGCTTGGCTTTCGGGCAGTTCTATGGCTACACCTTC.

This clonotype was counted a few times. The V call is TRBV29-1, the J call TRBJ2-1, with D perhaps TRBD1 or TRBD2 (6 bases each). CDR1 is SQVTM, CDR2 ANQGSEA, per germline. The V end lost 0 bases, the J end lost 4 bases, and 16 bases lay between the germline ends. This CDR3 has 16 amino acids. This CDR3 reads CSVEDRGPGQYNEQFF. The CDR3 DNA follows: TGCAGCGTTGAAGATCGGGGGCCCGGGCAGTACAATGAGCAGTTCTTC.

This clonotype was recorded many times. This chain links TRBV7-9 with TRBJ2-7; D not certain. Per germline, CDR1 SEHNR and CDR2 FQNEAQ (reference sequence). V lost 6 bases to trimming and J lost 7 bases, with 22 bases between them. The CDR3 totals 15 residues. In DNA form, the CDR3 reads TGTGCCAGCAGTCCCCGTGGCCAGCAGACAAGGGAGCAGTACTTC. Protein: CASSPRGQQTREQYF.

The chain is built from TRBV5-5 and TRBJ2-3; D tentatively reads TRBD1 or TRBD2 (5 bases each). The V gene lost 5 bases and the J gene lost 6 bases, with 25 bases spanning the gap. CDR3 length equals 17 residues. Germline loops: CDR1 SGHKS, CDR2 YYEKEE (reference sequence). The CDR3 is CASREAGTRMDTDTQYF. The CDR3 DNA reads TGTGCCAGCAGAGAGGCAGGAACTAGAATGGACACGGATACGCAGTATTTT.

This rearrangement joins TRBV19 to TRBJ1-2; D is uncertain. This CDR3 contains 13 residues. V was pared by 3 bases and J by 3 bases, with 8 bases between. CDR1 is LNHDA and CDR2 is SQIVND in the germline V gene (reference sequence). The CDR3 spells CASSIYGDYGYTF. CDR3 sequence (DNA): TGTGCCAGTAGTATCTATGGGGACTATGGCTACACCTTC.

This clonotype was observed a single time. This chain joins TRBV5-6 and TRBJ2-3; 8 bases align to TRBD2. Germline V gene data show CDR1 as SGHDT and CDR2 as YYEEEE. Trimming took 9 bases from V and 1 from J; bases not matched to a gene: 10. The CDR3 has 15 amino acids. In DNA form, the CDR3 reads TGTGCCACCTACTATCATAGCGGGGGCACAGATACGCAGTATTTT. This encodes CATYYHSGGTDTQYF.

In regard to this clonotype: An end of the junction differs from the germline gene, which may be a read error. In nucleotides, the CDR3 is TGTGCCAGCAGCGTACAATCGGTATCCTACAATGAGCAGTTCTTC. Translation: CASSVQSVSYNEQFF. V gene TRBV5-1 combines with J gene TRBJ2-1; D is unclear. This CDR3 region has 15 residues. Germline CDR1 is SGHRS and CDR2 is YFSETQ.

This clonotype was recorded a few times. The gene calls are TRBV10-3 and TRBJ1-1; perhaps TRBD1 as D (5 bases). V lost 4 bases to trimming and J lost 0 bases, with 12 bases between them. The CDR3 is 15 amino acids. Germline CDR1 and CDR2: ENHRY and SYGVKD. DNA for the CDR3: TGTGCCATCAGTGCGGAGGGACGGCTGAACACTGAAGCTTTCTTT. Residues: CAISAEGRLNTEAFF.